These 10 T cell receptor beta chains originate from one sample sequenced in a study of blood T cell repertoires in COVID-19. TCRdb's table, derived via immunoSEQ multiplex PCR, lists solely in-frame clones and lacks some. The profile shows hundreds of thousands of clones, roughly 90% of them singletons. Sequencing was carried out using peripheral blood. These receptors were collected from a woman aged 45-65 years with active or convalescent COVID-19.

The chain employs TRBV4-3 and TRBJ1-2; the D is unclear. The V end lost 2 bases, the J end lost 4 bases, and 14 bases lay between the germline ends. CDR1 and CDR2 (germline): LGHNA, YSLEER. CDR3 size: 15 residues. Here the CDR3 reads CASSQSKGELYGYTF. The CDR3 DNA is TGCGCCAGCAGCCAATCCAAGGGAGAACTCTATGGCTACACCTTC.

The rearrangement uses TRBV10-3 and TRBJ2-7, with unresolved D. V lost 2 bases to trimming and J lost 2 bases, with 16 bases between them. CDR3 length equals 16 residues. Germline V gives CDR1 ENHRY, CDR2 SYGVKD. As DNA, the CDR3 is TGTGCCATCAGTGAGCATGACAAAAAACCCCCCTACGAGCAGTACTTC. It yields the protein CAISEHDKKPPYEQYF.

Worth noting for this clone: The sample has other DNA sequences that encode this CDR3 too. The chain recombines TRBV27 with TRBJ2-2; no firm D call. V lost 6 bases and J 4 bases, leaving 9 bases between the germline ends. This CDR3 comprises 13 residues. CDR1 and CDR2 (germline): MNHEY, SMNVEV (reference sequence). The CDR3 is CASSLPGTGELFF. The CDR3 coding sequence is TGTGCCAGCAGCCTCCCGGGCACCGGGGAGCTGTTTTTT.

V and J are TRBV7-2 and TRBJ2-3, with 7 bases aligning to TRBD2. The J segment lost 4 bases and the V segment lost 5 bases, leaving 3 bases of the junction unmatched. CDR3 length: 13 amino acids. Germline values: CDR1 SGHTA, CDR2 FQGNSA. CDR3 DNA sequence: TGTGCCAGCAGCCTGCTAGCGGCAGATACGCAGTATTTT. Translated: CASSLLAADTQYF.

In regard to this clone: This sample also contains other DNA sequences that code for the same CDR3. V is TRBV18 and J is TRBJ1-4, with TRBD1 identical over 8 bases. The ends lost 3 bases at V and 6 bases at J; junction bases unmatched: 3. The CDR3 covers 14 residues. Germline V CDR1 and CDR2: KGHSH, LQKENI. The CDR3 DNA reads as TGTGCCAGCTCACCGGAGACAGGGGATGAAAAACTGTTTTTT. This sequence encodes CASSPETGDEKLFF.

The V gene is TRBV7-8, the J gene TRBJ1-4; 7 nucleotides line up with TRBD1. The germline gives CDR1 SGHVS, CDR2 FQNEAQ. The trim removed 2 bases at V and 7 bases at J, leaving 4 bases unmatched. This CDR3 is 14 amino acids long. The CDR3 coding sequence is TGTGCCAGCAGCTTACCCGGGACAGTTGAAAAACTGTTTTTT. Translating it yields CASSLPGTVEKLFF.

The chain recombines TRBV5-5 with TRBJ1-1, with unresolved D. With 0 bases removed from V and 4 bases from J, the gap between germline ends came to 10 bases. Germline V CDR1 and CDR2: SGHKS, YYEKEE (reference sequence). The CDR3 runs to 14 residues. The CDR3 sequence: CASSLGGLSTEAFF. CDR3 nucleotides: TGTGCCAGCAGCTTGGGAGGGCTGAGCACTGAAGCTTTCTTT.

This chain links TRBV3-1 (or the pseudogene TRBV3-2) with TRBJ2-7; 9 bases map to TRBD2. Germline CDR1 is LGHDT and CDR2 is YNNKEL (reference sequence). V shed 2 bases and J 2 bases; nucleotides not matched to a gene: 16. The CDR3 extends over 19 amino acids. The CDR3 DNA reads as TGTGCCAGCAGCCAAACACCTTCATTGAGCGGGAGGCGGCCCTACGAGCAGTACTTC. Translating gives CASSQTPSLSGRRPYEQYF.

The gene calls are TRBV4-1 and TRBJ1-1; 9 bases map to TRBD1. Germline CDR1 MGHRA, CDR2 YSYEKL. V trimming: 4 bases; J trimming: 3 bases; junction bases outside the gene matches: 9. The CDR3 spans 16 residues. For the CDR3, the DNA is TGCGCCAGCAGCCTGAACCGGGACAGGGAATACACTGAAGCTTTCTTT. This translates into CASSLNRDREYTEAFF.

This chain uses TRBV10-3 with TRBJ1-1, with D unresolved. V lost 4 bases to trimming and J lost 0 bases, with 9 bases between them. Germline CDR1 ENHRY, CDR2 SYGVKD. This CDR3 is 14 amino acids long. CDR3 loop: CAISVSVVNTEAFF. In DNA, the CDR3 is TGTGCCATCAGTGTTTCAGTTGTGAACACTGAAGCTTTCTTT.